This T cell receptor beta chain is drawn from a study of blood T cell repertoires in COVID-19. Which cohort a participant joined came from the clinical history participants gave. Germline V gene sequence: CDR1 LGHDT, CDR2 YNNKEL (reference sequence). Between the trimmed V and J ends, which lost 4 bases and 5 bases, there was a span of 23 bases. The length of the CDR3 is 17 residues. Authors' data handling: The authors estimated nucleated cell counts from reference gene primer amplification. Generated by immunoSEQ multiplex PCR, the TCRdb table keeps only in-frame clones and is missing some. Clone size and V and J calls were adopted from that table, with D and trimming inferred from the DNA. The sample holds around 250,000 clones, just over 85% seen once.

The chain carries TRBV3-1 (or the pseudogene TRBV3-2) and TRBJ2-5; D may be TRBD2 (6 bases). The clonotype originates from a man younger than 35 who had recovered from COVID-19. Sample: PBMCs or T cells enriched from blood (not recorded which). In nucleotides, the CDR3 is TGTGCCAGCAGCCCCCCCGCGCGGGACGGAGGGATGGAGACCCAGTACTTC. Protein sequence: CASSPPARDGGMETQYF.